The 25 T cell receptor beta chains presented below share a single source sample, sequenced in a study of radiotherapy plus CTLA-4 blockade in lung cancer. Data came from immunoSEQ multiplex PCR; TCRdb stores just in-frame clones and leaves some out. This table holds 75,000 to 100,000 clones, around four fifths found once. Source: peripheral blood, taken from a patient treated with radiotherapy plus ipilimumab. The receptors originated from a human donor with non-small cell lung cancer who had a partial response to radiotherapy plus ipilimumab.

The chain uses TRBV28 and TRBJ1-3; D may be TRBD1 (5 bases). Germline V gives CDR1 MDHEN, CDR2 SYDVKM. Trimming removed 7 bases from V and 0 bases from J, with 16 bases in between. CDR3 length equals 16 residues. In DNA, the CDR3 is TGTGCCAGCACTTGGGGCAGTGGATCCTCTGGAAACACCATATATTTT. It specifies CASTWGSGSSGNTIYF.

This chain connects TRBV28 to TRBJ1-5, with TRBD1 as a possible D gene (6 bases). Germline V gene data show CDR1 as MDHEN and CDR2 as SYDVKM. V lost 4 bases to trimming and J lost 0 bases, with 13 bases between them. The CDR3 spans 16 residues. The CDR3 loop is CASSWTGTSSNQPQHF. CDR3 DNA: TGTGCCAGCAGTTGGACCGGGACAAGTAGCAATCAGCCCCAGCATTTT.

The V call is TRBV6-5, the J call TRBJ2-7; 8 bases align to TRBD2. Germline lookup yields CDR1 MNHEY and CDR2 SVGAGI. The CDR3 runs to 14 residues. Trimming at V came to 4 bases and at J to 5 bases, leaving 7 bases not matched to a gene. The DNA for the CDR3 is TGTGCCAGCAGTTCGACGGGGGGGCGCGACGAGCAGTACTTC. Translation gives CASSSTGGRDEQYF.

This clone was counted only a few times. The chain uses TRBV29-1 and TRBJ2-3; D uncertain. The CDR3 covers 12 residues. Germline-derived CDR1 and CDR2 are SQVTM and ANQGSEA. The V and J ends lost 3 bases and 0 bases respectively, with 4 bases between them. As DNA, the CDR3 is TGCAGCGTTGACCCTAGCACAGATACGCAGTATTTT. Translated: CSVDPSTDTQYF.

In DNA form, the CDR3 reads TGTGCCAGCAGCACCGACAGGGGCTTCGGTGAAAAACTGTTTTTT. Protein: CASSTDRGFGEKLFF. V and J are TRBV9 and TRBJ1-4, with 8 bases identical to TRBD1. There are 15 residues in the CDR3. In germline, CDR1 is SGDLS, CDR2 YYNGEE. V lost 4 bases to trimming and J lost 7 bases; unmatched junction nucleotides: 9. Full variable domain (rest looked up from reference TRBV9 and TRBJ1-4): DSGVTQTPKHLITATGQRVTLRCSPRSGDLSVYWYQQSLDQGLQFLIQYYNGEERAKGNILERFSAQQFPDLHSELNLSSLELGDSALYFCASSTDRGFGEKLFFGSGTQLSVL.

V gene TRBV28 combines with J gene TRBJ2-3, with D possibly being TRBD1 (5 bases). CDR1 MDHEN and CDR2 SYDVKM come from the germline V gene. The CDR3 contains 12 residues. DNA for the CDR3: TGTGTGTCGACAGCTTCCACAGATACGCAGTATTTT. This gives the protein CVSTASTDTQYF.

The rearrangement joins TRBV23-1 to TRBJ2-5; D possibly corresponds to TRBD2 (5 bases). TRBV23-1 is placed among ORFs of uncertain function. The CDR3 has 12 amino acids. V lost 4 bases and J 5 bases, leaving 8 bases between the germline ends. The CDR3 DNA is TGCGCCAGCAGTCCGGGGAAGGAGACCCAGTACTTC. The encoded protein is CASSPGKETQYF.

The V gene is TRBV28, the J gene TRBJ2-7; 9 bases line up with TRBD1. Germline V gives CDR1 MDHEN, CDR2 SYDVKM. CDR3 length: 16 residues. V shed 4 bases and J 4 bases; nucleotides not matched to a gene: 11. The CDR3: CASSSPAGQGSYEQYF. In DNA form, the CDR3 reads TGTGCCAGCAGTTCCCCCGCGGGACAGGGATCGTACGAGCAGTACTTC.

The chain carries TRBV5-1 and TRBJ2-7; D is unclear. The V and J ends lost 0 bases and 3 bases respectively, with 10 bases between them. The germline V gene encodes CDR1 SGHRS and CDR2 YFSETQ. The CDR3 loop spans 14 amino acids. The CDR3 DNA sequence: TGCGCCAGCAGCTTGGCCGTAGTAGACTACGAGCAGTACTTC. Its protein is CASSLAVVDYEQYF.

This rearrangement joins TRBV7-8 to TRBJ2-2; D call uncertain. The germline CDR1 and CDR2 sequences are SGHVS and FQNEAQ. Deletions cut 4 bases from V and 6 bases from J, with 9 bases between. The length of the CDR3 is 13 residues. CDR3 sequence reads: CASSSLESGELFF. CDR3 DNA sequence: TGTGCCAGCAGCTCCCTAGAATCCGGGGAGCTGTTTTTT.

The count of this clone is one. The chain is built from TRBV9 and TRBJ2-1; 8 positions match TRBD2. J gave up 10 bases and V 4 bases, and 7 bases lay outside the gene matches. The V gene's germline CDR1 is SGDLS and CDR2 YYNGEE. This CDR3 contains 13 residues. The CDR3 sequence is CASSPRAGGEQFF. The CDR3 coding sequence is TGTGCCAGCAGCCCCAGGGCGGGAGGAGAGCAGTTCTTC.

V is TRBV2 and J is TRBJ2-7, with TRBD1 identical over 9 bases. In germline, CDR1 is SNHLY, CDR2 FYNNEI. This CDR3 contains 13 residues. With 9 bases clipped from V and 2 bases from J, the junction kept 5 bases outside the gene matches. The CDR3 DNA reads as TGTGCCAGGGGACAGGGCCCTACCTACGAGCAGTACTTC. Its translation: CARGQGPTYEQYF.

V is TRBV6-4 and J is TRBJ2-1, with 10 bases aligning to TRBD2. Trimming removed 6 bases from V and 0 bases from J; junction bases left unmatched: 8. This CDR3 is built from 17 residues. In germline, CDR1 is MRHNA, CDR2 SNTAGT. The CDR3 protein is CASRNGLAEPSYNEQFF. Written as DNA, the CDR3 is TGTGCCAGCAGAAACGGACTAGCGGAGCCCTCCTACAATGAGCAGTTCTTC.

The gene calls are TRBV5-1 and TRBJ1-2; D ambiguous. CDR3 size: 14 residues. Trimming removed 3 bases from V and 5 bases from J, with 14 bases in between. CDR1 and CDR2 from the germline V gene are SGHRS and YFSETQ. The CDR3 bases are TGCGCCAGCAGCTCCCGAACAGACCCTTATGGCTACACCTTC. Its protein is CASSSRTDPYGYTF.

V and J are TRBV6-5 and TRBJ2-3; the match to TRBD2 covers 13 bases. This CDR3 has 14 residues. V was clipped by 4 bases and J by 7 bases; unmatched bases: 2. Germline loops: CDR1 MNHEY, CDR2 SVGAGI. Here the CDR3 reads CASSSGLAGYTQYF. The CDR3 DNA sequence: TGTGCCAGCAGTTCGGGACTAGCGGGGTATACGCAGTATTTT.

Remarks on this clone: Other DNA variants within this sample encode the same CDR3. This rearrangement joins TRBV29-1 to TRBJ2-7; a possible D gene is TRBD1 (6 bases). CDR1 and CDR2 from the germline V gene are SQVTM and ANQGSEA. The CDR3 has 12 residues. Trimming left V 0 bases short and J 3 bases short, with 6 bases between. The CDR3 loop reads CSVEDRGYEQYF. Here the CDR3 DNA reads TGCAGCGTTGAAGACAGGGGCTACGAGCAGTACTTC.

This chain uses TRBV4-2 with TRBJ2-2; 12 bases align to TRBD2. Per the germline V gene, CDR1 is LGHNA and CDR2 is YNFKEQ. V lost 0 bases, J lost 4 bases, and 6 bases stayed unmatched. The CDR3 sequence is 18 residues long. CDR3: CASSQDIASGRVTGELFF. CDR3 coding DNA: TGTGCCAGCAGCCAAGATATTGCTAGCGGGAGGGTCACCGGGGAGCTGTTTTTT.

V usage is TRBV30 and J usage is TRBJ2-7, with TRBD2 matching over 7 bases. CDR3 size: 15 residues. The V segment lost 0 bases and the J segment 5 bases; nucleotides outside the gene matches: 10. Germline V lookup: CDR1 GTSNPN, CDR2 SVGIG (reference sequence). In nucleotides, the CDR3 is TGTGCCTGGAGTGTGGGGGAGGGCCATCGGAACGAGCAGTACTTC. Encoded protein: CAWSVGEGHRNEQYF.

This clone came up once. CDR3 coding DNA: TGTGCCAGCAGCCGAGGCCCGGATACGCAGTATTTT. Translated, it gives CASSRGPDTQYF. J is TRBJ2-3 and V is TRBV16; D remains unclear. Per germline, CDR1 KGHSY and CDR2 FQNENV. This CDR3 is built from 12 residues. The ends were cut back, 4 bases at V and 6 bases at J, with 8 bases in the middle.

This clone has just one count. This chain connects TRBV6-6 to TRBJ2-1, with D unclear. The CDR3 has 11 residues. V was clipped by 3 bases and J by 9 bases, with 6 bases between them. Per germline, CDR1 MNHNY and CDR2 SVGAGI (reference sequence). This chain's CDR3 is CASSYNLEQFF. In DNA, the CDR3 is TGTGCCAGCAGTTATAATCTTGAGCAGTTCTTC.

Only a few counts were recorded for this clone. This chain uses TRBV19 with TRBJ2-2, with D hard to call. The CDR3 is 18 residues long. Germline-derived CDR1 and CDR2 are LNHDA and SQIVND (reference sequence). The V end was cut by 4 bases, the J end by 5 bases, with 23 bases between. The CDR3 reads CASSTNSPTFRGTGELFF. In DNA form, the CDR3 reads TGTGCCAGTAGTACAAACTCACCAACCTTTCGAGGTACCGGGGAGCTGTTTTTT.

The gene calls are TRBV19 and TRBJ2-2, with D unclear. The germline V gene has CDR1 LNHDA and CDR2 SQIVND (reference sequence). The CDR3 spans 15 residues. The V end was cut by 0 bases, the J end by 6 bases, with 11 bases between. CDR3 nucleotides: TGTGCCAGTAGTATAGATGTCCCGGGTGCCGGGGAGCTGTTTTTT. Its translation is CASSIDVPGAGELFF. The full variable domain, with the rest looked up from reference TRBV19 and TRBJ2-2, is DGGITQSPKYLFRKEGQNVTLSCEQNLNHDAMYWYRQDPGQGLRLIYYSQIVNDFQKGDIAEGYSVSREKKESFPLTVTSAQKNPTAFYLCASSIDVPGAGELFFGEGSRLTVL.

This rearrangement joins TRBV18 to TRBJ2-1; no firm D call. CDR3 size: 13 residues. The germline V and J ends were trimmed by 2 bases and 7 bases, with 9 bases remaining between them. Per the germline V gene, CDR1 is KGHSH and CDR2 is LQKENI. The CDR3 region has the DNA TGTGCCAGCTCACCAAATGCGGAAAATGAGCAGTTCTTC. This translates into CASSPNAENEQFF.

This clone was seen only once. V and J are TRBV28 and TRBJ1-3, with a possible D match to TRBD1 (6 bases). CDR1 is MDHEN and CDR2 is SYDVKM in the germline V gene. The CDR3 is 17 residues long. Trimming stripped 5 bases from V and 0 bases from J, with 17 bases between. CDR3 sequence (DNA): TGTGCCAGCAGTCCCGTGGGGGCCGATTACTCTGGAAACACCATATATTTT. This gives the protein CASSPVGADYSGNTIYF.

This chain links TRBV18 with TRBJ2-1; 15 bases fit TRBD2. Losses at the gene ends were 6 bases for V and 8 bases for J; bases not matched to a gene: 5. This CDR3 is built from 15 residues. Per germline, CDR1 KGHSH and CDR2 LQKENI. CDR3 sequence: CASSRTSGRVHEQFF. CDR3 bases: TGTGCCAGCTCGCGGACTAGCGGGAGGGTTCATGAGCAGTTCTTC. The variable domain in full, completed from reference TRBV18 and TRBJ2-1, reads NAGVMQNPRHLVRRRGQEARLRCSPMKGHSHVYWYRQLPEEGLKFMVYLQKENIIDESGMPKERFSAEFPKEGPSILRIQQVVRGDSAAYFCASSRTSGRVHEQFFGPGTRLTVL.